The 17 T cell receptor beta chains reported below all come from one sample, sequenced in a study of memory CD4+ T cells and cytomegalovirus serostatus. Single viable CD3+CD4+CD8-CD45RO+ cells were sorted as the memory CD4+ T cells. The protocol was immunoSEQ multiplex PCR, while the TCRdb copy is restricted to in-frame clones and leaves out a portion. Among about 44,000 clones listed, over 65% were seen once. The material sequenced was memory CD4+ T cells from blood. The receptors stem from an adult in good health and CMV-seronegative.

The gene calls are TRBV29-1 and TRBJ1-2; 7 bases line up with TRBD1. The CDR3 loop spans 11 amino acids. CDR1 is SQVTM, CDR2 ANQGSEA, per germline. Unmatched junction bases numbered 3, after V lost 7 bases and J lost 4 bases. CDR3 DNA sequence: TGCAGCGCCGGGACAGTCTATGGCTACACCTTC. Amino acids: CSAGTVYGYTF.

The chain links TRBV7-2 to TRBJ1-6; unclear D gene. The CDR3 runs to 14 residues. The V gene's germline CDR1 is SGHTA and CDR2 FQGNSA. V lost 0 bases, J lost 8 bases, and 8 bases lay in between. CDR3 DNA: TGTGCCAGCAGCTTAGCGGGTATTGATTCACCCCTCCACTTT. Translated, it gives CASSLAGIDSPLHF.

This rearrangement joins TRBV4-2 to TRBJ2-1; 8 bases align to TRBD2. Germline assignment: CDR1 LGHNA and CDR2 YNFKEQ. With 0 bases clipped from V and 6 bases from J, the junction kept 13 bases outside the gene matches. The CDR3 spans 18 residues. This CDR3 reads CASSQDILPGTRSNEQFF. CDR3 in DNA: TGTGCCAGCAGCCAAGATATATTACCCGGGACTAGATCCAATGAGCAGTTCTTC.

The chain uses TRBV30 and TRBJ1-5; perhaps TRBD1 as D (5 bases). This CDR3 is 16 amino acids long. The germline V gene has CDR1 GTSNPN and CDR2 SVGIG (reference sequence). V was shortened by 2 bases and J by 5 bases, with 19 bases between the two germline ends. This CDR3 is CAWSRMGLGPHQPQHF. Here the CDR3 DNA reads TGTGCCTGGAGTCGGATGGGCCTGGGGCCCCATCAGCCCCAGCATTTT.

V usage is TRBV6-6 and J usage is TRBJ1-3, with D uncertain. Trimming shortened V by 2 bases and J by 4 bases, and 12 bases separated the two germline ends. CDR1 is MNHNY and CDR2 is SVGAGI in the germline V gene (reference sequence). This CDR3 spans 15 amino acids. The CDR3 loop is CASSYVGLGGNTIYF. CDR3 nucleotides: TGTGCCAGCAGTTACGTCGGGTTGGGGGGAAACACCATATATTTT.

The gene calls are TRBV19 and TRBJ1-4; D is ambiguous. Per the germline V gene, CDR1 is LNHDA and CDR2 is SQIVND (reference sequence). Between the trimmed V and J ends, which lost 1 base and 4 bases, there was a span of 10 bases. The CDR3 has 15 residues. The CDR3 region has the DNA TGTGCCAGTAGTATAGTCGGGAGATATAATGAAAAACTGTTTTTT. Encoded protein: CASSIVGRYNEKLFF.

This sequence joins TRBV5-5 and TRBJ1-3; D remains ambiguous. Germline V gives CDR1 SGHKS, CDR2 YYEKEE (reference sequence). The V and J ends lost 0 bases and 4 bases respectively, with 11 bases between them. This CDR3 spans 15 amino acids. The CDR3 nucleotides read TGTGCCAGCAGCTTGGATGCGGGTCTGGGAAACACCATATATTTT. The encoded protein is CASSLDAGLGNTIYF.

The genes are TRBV7-2 and TRBJ1-3, with TRBD1 as a possible D gene (6 bases). V shed 5 bases and J shed 0 bases, with 14 bases lying between them. Looked up from germline, CDR1 is SGHTA and CDR2 is FQGNSA. This CDR3 comprises 16 residues. Here the CDR3 DNA reads TGTGCCAGCAGCCAAACAGGGTACGCCTCTGGAAACACCATATATTTT. Protein sequence: CASSQTGYASGNTIYF.

This sequence joins TRBV11-2 and TRBJ2-7; maybe TRBD2 (5 bases). This CDR3 is 16 amino acids long. The germline CDR1 and CDR2 sequences are SGHAT and FQNNGV. V lost 4 bases, J lost 5 bases, and 21 bases lay in between. CDR3 nucleotides: TGTGCCAGCAGCTCCTCGGGCATCCTGGGGAGCCACGAGCAGTACTTC. Protein sequence: CASSSSGILGSHEQYF.

The CDR3 reads CASSGVFDSNQPQHF. The CDR3 nucleotides are TGTGCCAGCAGTGGCGTGTTTGATAGCAATCAGCCCCAGCATTTT. This chain links TRBV2 with TRBJ1-5; D gene unclear. The CDR3 has 15 residues. V was trimmed by 4 bases and J by 0 bases, leaving 10 bases between them. Looked up from germline, CDR1 is SNHLY and CDR2 is FYNNEI.

This clone turned up a few times. This chain joins TRBV5-1 and TRBJ2-7; 10 bases are a match to TRBD2. The CDR3 has 16 amino acids. Germline assignment: CDR1 SGHRS and CDR2 YFSETQ. J gave up 4 bases and V 4 bases, and 11 bases lay outside the gene matches. The CDR3 bases are TGCGCCAGCAGCCGCGAGAGCGGGGGGGCCAAATACGAGCAGTACTTC. Its protein is CASSRESGGAKYEQYF.

The J gene is TRBJ2-5, the V gene TRBV11-2, with 8 bases lining up with TRBD2. The V gene's germline CDR1 is SGHAT and CDR2 FQNNGV. The ends lost 7 bases at V and 4 bases at J; junction bases unmatched: 11. This CDR3 is 15 amino acids long. The CDR3 DNA reads TGTGCCAGCACCCCGGTGGCGGGGGGTCGAGAGACCCAGTACTTC. This gives the protein CASTPVAGGRETQYF.

The chain links TRBV20-1 to TRBJ2-5; D is ambiguous. CDR3 length equals 11 residues. The V and J ends lost 5 bases and 1 base respectively, with 5 bases between them. Germline V gene sequence: CDR1 DFQATT, CDR2 SNEGSKA (reference sequence). DNA for the CDR3: TGCAGTGCTGCTCTCCAAGAGACCCAGTACTTC. This sequence encodes CSAALQETQYF.

The CDR3 DNA reads TGTGCCTGGAGGGACAGGCCGCCCTCCTACGAGCAGTACTTC. It translates to CAWRDRPPSYEQYF. The chain links TRBV30 to TRBJ2-7; 7 bases align to TRBD1. After removal of 3 bases from V and 0 bases from J, the junction contained 5 bases not matched to a gene. This CDR3 region has 14 residues. Germline V lookup: CDR1 GTSNPN, CDR2 SVGIG (reference sequence).

The chain links TRBV9 to TRBJ2-3, with D perhaps TRBD2 (5 bases). V was cut by 4 bases and J by 0 bases, with 9 bases left in between. From germline, CDR1 is SGDLS and CDR2 YYNGEE. The CDR3 sequence is 14 residues long. CDR3 DNA sequence: TGTGCCAGCAGCCGGACGGGAAGCACAGATACGCAGTATTTT. This encodes CASSRTGSTDTQYF.

This clone was observed a few times. The chain has TRBV18 and TRBJ1-1, with D hard to call. V shed 1 base and J shed 3 bases, with 21 bases lying between them. Germline V gene data show CDR1 as KGHSH and CDR2 as LQKENI. The CDR3 totals 18 residues. The CDR3 loop reads CASSPLLSSALPYTEAFF. CDR3 nucleotide sequence: TGTGCCAGCTCACCACTCCTATCTTCGGCCCTTCCGTACACTGAAGCTTTCTTT.

This chain joins TRBV5-1 and TRBJ1-2; possible D gene TRBD1, 5 bases. Germline V gives CDR1 SGHRS, CDR2 YFSETQ. The V and J ends lost 5 bases and 4 bases respectively, with 18 bases between them. There are 15 residues in the CDR3. The CDR3: CASSMDGGSAYGYTF. DNA for the CDR3: TGCGCCAGCAGTATGGACGGGGGGTCCGCCTATGGCTACACCTTC.